The 5 T cell receptor beta chains in this list originate from one sample, sequenced in a study of cytomegalovirus exposure and HLA in healthy donors. Use of 60 Vbeta and 13 Jbeta primers characterized the PCR. Method: immunoSEQ multiplex PCR; TCRdb's copy keeps in-frame clones and lacks some. The table records about 160,000 clones, roughly 79% of them present only once. Material for sequencing was PBMCs. Receptors originate from a woman in her fifties or sixties in good health and CMV-seropositive.

The chain carries TRBV5-4 and TRBJ1-1, with TRBD1 identical over 7 bases. Unmatched junction bases numbered 6, after V lost 0 bases and J lost 1 base. The length of the CDR3 is 16 residues. Looked up from germline, CDR1 is SGHNT and CDR2 is YYREEE (reference sequence). The chain's CDR3 is CASSLDRGQGNTEAFF. CDR3 in DNA: TGTGCCAGCAGCTTGGACAGGGGCCAAGGGAACACTGAAGCTTTCTTT.

This clone was counted only a few times. V usage is TRBV2 and J usage is TRBJ2-5; 10 nucleotides agree with TRBD2. V lost 6 bases to trimming and J lost 7 bases; unmatched junction nucleotides: 11. CDR3 length: 15 residues. Germline V gene data show CDR1 as SNHLY and CDR2 as FYNNEI. CDR3 nucleotide sequence: TGTGCCAGCAGCCCAGTCGCTAGCGGGGGAGGGACCCAGTACTTC. Translating it yields CASSPVASGGGTQYF.

Only one count was recorded for this clone. The rearrangement uses TRBV7-9 and TRBJ1-1; D is perhaps TRBD1 (6 bases). CDR1 SEHNR and CDR2 FQNEAQ come from the germline V gene (reference sequence). Trimming cost V 1 base and J 3 bases, with 15 bases left between them. The CDR3 totals 16 residues. CDR3 region: CASSLVMLGADTEAFF. In DNA, the CDR3 is TGTGCCAGCAGCTTAGTGATGTTGGGGGCAGACACTGAAGCTTTCTTT. Combining the CDR3 with reference TRBV7-9 and TRBJ1-1 gives the whole variable domain DTGVSQNPRHKITKRGQNVTFRCDPISEHNRLYWYRQTLGQGPEFLTYFQNEAQLEKSRLLSDRFSAERPKGSFSTLEIQRTEQGDSAMYLCASSLVMLGADTEAFFGQGTRLTVV.

This chain uses TRBV10-1 with TRBJ2-3, with 9 bases lining up with TRBD1. V lost 4 bases to trimming and J lost 2 bases; unmatched junction nucleotides: 7. This CDR3 comprises 16 residues. Germline V gives CDR1 WNHNN, CDR2 SYGVQD (reference sequence). The CDR3 is CASSGSRTGVTDTQYF. The DNA for the CDR3 is TGCGCCAGCAGTGGGTCAAGGACAGGGGTCACAGATACGCAGTATTTT.

Comments on this clone: A read error may produce the germline difference seen at one junction end. CDR3 residues: CGVEPGGAGGELGYTF. The CDR3 DNA reads TGCGGCGTTGAACCCGGCGGGGCAGGGGGCGAATTGGGCTACACCTTC. V usage is TRBV29-1 and J usage is TRBJ1-2; 8 bases are a match to TRBD1. The V gene's germline CDR1 is SQVTM and CDR2 ANQGSEA. The CDR3 spans 16 residues.